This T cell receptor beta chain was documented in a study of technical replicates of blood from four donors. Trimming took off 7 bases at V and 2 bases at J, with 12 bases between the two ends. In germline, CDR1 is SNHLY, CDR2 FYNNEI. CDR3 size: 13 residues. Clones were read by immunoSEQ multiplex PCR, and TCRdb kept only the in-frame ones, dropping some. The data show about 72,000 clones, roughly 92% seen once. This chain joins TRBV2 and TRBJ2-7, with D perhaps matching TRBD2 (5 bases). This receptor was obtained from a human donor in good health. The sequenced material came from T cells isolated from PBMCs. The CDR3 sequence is CASTDSGTYEQYF. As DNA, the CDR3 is TGTGCCAGCACAGACTCGGGGACCTACGAGCAGTACTTC. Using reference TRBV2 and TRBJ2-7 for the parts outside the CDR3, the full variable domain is EPEVTQTPSHQVTQMGQEVILRCVPISNHLYFYWYRQILGQKVEFLVSFYNNEISEKSEIFDDQFSVERPDGSNFTLKIRSTKLEDSAMYFCASTDSGTYEQYFGPGTRLTVT.